This T cell receptor beta chain came from a study of response to subunit inactivated influenza vaccine. Study findings and constraints: Authors suggested each seasonal flu vaccination may recruit only limited numbers of new T cells.

Germline loops: CDR1 SEHNR, CDR2 FQNEAQ (reference sequence). The CDR3 consists of 14 residues. Deletions cut 3 bases from V and 1 base from J, with 7 bases between. Concerning this clonotype itself: Its antigen is not identified.

TCRdb independently ran MiXCR on the RT-PCR reads; one entry per CDR3 protein. The sample holds more than 200,000 distinct CDR3 sequences, 12% seen once. J is TRBJ2-1 and V is TRBV7-9; TRBD2 is a possible D gene (5 bases). The receptor was isolated from a man in his fifties who received an inactivated influenza vaccine. The sample was non-naive T cells sorted from PBMCs, taken 14 to 15 days before vaccination. The CDR3 loop reads CASSFTRSYNEQFF. The CDR3 DNA follows: TGTGCCAGCAGCTTTACTAGATCCTACAATGAGCAGTTCTTC. Using reference TRBV7-9 and TRBJ2-1 for the parts outside the CDR3, the full variable domain is DTGVSQNPRHKITKRGQNVTFRCDPISEHNRLYWYRQTLGQGPEFLTYFQNEAQLEKSRLLSDRFSAERPKGSFSTLEIQRTEQGDSAMYLCASSFTRSYNEQFFGPGTRLTVL.